The 19 T cell receptor beta chains below were found in one sample sequenced in a study of TIL therapy for anti-PD-1-resistant metastatic lung cancer. This was the immunoSEQ v3 assay. The repertoire was sequenced with immunoSEQ multiplex PCR; TCRdb's copy has only in-frame clones and lacks some. Seen here are just over 20,000 clones, under 80% observed once, and the top ten hold roughly 7%. Time point: pre-treatment sample, taken before nivolumab and TIL therapy. This specimen was blood, taken at baseline. The receptor source for this set is a person between 30 and 79 years old with non-small cell lung cancer.

CDR3 sequence reads: CASRLSGLHNYGYTF. In DNA, the CDR3 is TGTGCCAGCAGATTATCGGGACTCCATAACTATGGCTACACCTTC. This sequence joins TRBV6-1 and TRBJ1-2, with a possible D match to TRBD1 (5 bases). CDR3 length equals 15 residues. The germline V gene encodes CDR1 MNHNS and CDR2 SASEGT. Deletions cut 6 bases from V and 1 base from J, with 15 bases between.

V gene TRBV2 combines with J gene TRBJ2-2, with 12 bases that match TRBD1. The germline gives CDR1 SNHLY, CDR2 FYNNEI. V lost 7 bases, J lost 7 bases, and 4 bases stayed unmatched. CDR3 length: 14 residues. As DNA, the CDR3 is TGTGCCAGCAAGGGACAGGGGGCCGGCGGGGAGCTGTTTTTT. It translates to CASKGQGAGGELFF.

The rearrangement joins TRBV30 to TRBJ1-1; 11 bases match TRBD1. Germline V gene lookup returns CDR1 GTSNPN and CDR2 SVGIG (reference sequence). This CDR3 has 16 residues. Trimming removed 0 bases from V and 3 bases from J; junction bases left unmatched: 6. CDR3 sequence reads: CAWSVRGTGGYTEAFF. The CDR3 DNA reads TGTGCCTGGAGTGTACGCGGGACAGGGGGTTACACTGAAGCTTTCTTT.

J is TRBJ1-1 and V is TRBV7-9, with D unresolved. This CDR3 region has 13 residues. With 6 bases removed from V and 4 bases from J, the gap between germline ends came to 12 bases. The V gene's germline CDR1 is SEHNR and CDR2 FQNEAQ (reference sequence). The CDR3 loop is CASSPDLGTEAFF. The CDR3 DNA reads as TGTGCCAGCAGTCCGGACCTGGGCACTGAAGCTTTCTTT.

This chain joins TRBV28 and TRBJ1-1; D gene ambiguous. This CDR3 spans 13 amino acids. CDR1 and CDR2 (germline): MDHEN, SYDVKM. V lost 5 bases and J 1 base, leaving 8 bases between the germline ends. The CDR3 sequence: CASSPPQNTEAFF. The CDR3 DNA sequence: TGTGCCAGCAGTCCACCACAGAACACTGAAGCTTTCTTT.

This rearrangement joins TRBV30 to TRBJ2-7; possible D gene TRBD2, 7 bases. V lost 1 base and J lost 3, with 13 bases in between. Looked up from germline, CDR1 is GTSNPN and CDR2 is SVGIG (reference sequence). This CDR3 has 14 amino acids. Here the CDR3 reads CAWSGGGGGYEQYF. The CDR3 DNA is TGTGCCTGGAGTGGGGGGGGAGGGGGCTACGAGCAGTACTTC.

This clone was picked up one time. V gene TRBV6-6 combines with J gene TRBJ2-1; 11 bases match TRBD1. In germline, CDR1 is MNHNY, CDR2 SVGAGI (reference sequence). V shed 6 bases, J shed 5 bases, and the junction held 9 bases outside the gene matches. The CDR3 consists of 16 residues. CDR3 sequence (DNA): TGTGCCAGCAGGATCGTGGACAGGGGGCGGAACAATGAGCAGTTCTTC. This encodes CASRIVDRGRNNEQFF.

V usage is TRBV9 and J usage is TRBJ2-3; D ambiguous. Germline lookup yields CDR1 SGDLS and CDR2 YYNGEE. There are 12 residues in the CDR3. V was shortened by 4 bases and J by 0 bases, with 3 bases between the two germline ends. Written as DNA, the CDR3 is TGTGCCAGCAGCATTAGCACAGATACGCAGTATTTT. It encodes CASSISTDTQYF.

The V and J genes are TRBV9 and TRBJ2-3, with 8 bases lining up with TRBD1. The length of the CDR3 is 14 residues. V lost 4 bases and J lost 2; bases outside the gene matches: 3. The germline V gene has CDR1 SGDLS and CDR2 YYNGEE. The CDR3 bases are TGTGCCAGCAGCCGGGACAGGCTCACAGATACGCAGTATTTT. This gives the protein CASSRDRLTDTQYF. The entire variable domain, with the rest obtained from reference TRBV9 and TRBJ2-3, is as follows: DSGVTQTPKHLITATGQRVTLRCSPRSGDLSVYWYQQSLDQGLQFLIQYYNGEERAKGNILERFSAQQFPDLHSELNLSSLELGDSALYFCASSRDRLTDTQYFGPGTRLTVL.

This rearrangement joins TRBV5-1 to TRBJ1-1; D remains ambiguous. Between the trimmed V and J ends, which lost 2 bases and 3 bases, there was a span of 8 bases. CDR3 size: 13 residues. Per germline, CDR1 SGHRS and CDR2 YFSETQ. The CDR3 here is CASSFTRDTEAFF. In DNA form, the CDR3 reads TGCGCCAGCAGCTTTACGAGGGACACTGAAGCTTTCTTT. Using reference TRBV5-1 and TRBJ1-1 for the parts outside the CDR3, the full variable domain is KAGVTQTPRYLIKTRGQQVTLSCSPISGHRSVSWYQQTPGQGLQFLFEYFSETQRNKGNFPGRFSGRQFSNSRSEMNVSTLELGDSALYLCASSFTRDTEAFFGQGTRLTVV.

The J gene is TRBJ2-5, the V gene TRBV7-9, with D possibly being TRBD2 (6 bases). Germline V CDR1 and CDR2: SEHNR, FQNEAQ (reference sequence). Deletions cut 3 bases from V and 5 bases from J, with 19 bases between. The CDR3 runs 16 residues. The CDR3 reads CASSFVTGERGETQYF. The CDR3 DNA reads as TGTGCCAGCAGCTTCGTAACGGGAGAGAGAGGGGAGACCCAGTACTTC. Combining the CDR3 with reference TRBV7-9 and TRBJ2-5 gives the whole variable domain DTGVSQNPRHKITKRGQNVTFRCDPISEHNRLYWYRQTLGQGPEFLTYFQNEAQLEKSRLLSDRFSAERPKGSFSTLEIQRTEQGDSAMYLCASSFVTGERGETQYFGPGTRLLVL.

CDR3: CSAHVTGEQFF. The CDR3 DNA sequence: TGCAGTGCCCACGTAACGGGGGAGCAGTTCTTC. The gene calls are TRBV20-1 and TRBJ2-1; D possibly corresponds to TRBD2 (5 bases). CDR1 and CDR2 (germline): DFQATT, SNEGSKA (reference sequence). This CDR3 is built from 11 residues. V lost 6 bases to trimming and J lost 10 bases, with 13 bases between them.

Only a few counts were recorded for this clone. In DNA form, the CDR3 reads TGTGCCACACGTATGGGTAGGGCCCAGCATTTT. It encodes CATRMGRAQHF. The chain uses TRBV19 and TRBJ1-5; D remains unclear. CDR3 length equals 11 residues. Germline CDR1 and CDR2: LNHDA and SQIVND (reference sequence). The V gene lost 10 bases and the J gene lost 11 bases, with 15 bases spanning the gap.

A single count supports this clone. The V gene is TRBV19, the J gene TRBJ1-4, with D tentatively TRBD1 (6 bases). The CDR3 length is 14 residues. V was trimmed by 10 bases and J by 10 bases, leaving 22 bases between them. The germline V gene has CDR1 LNHDA and CDR2 SQIVND (reference sequence). This CDR3 reads CATAPPGQRGKLFF. The CDR3 coding sequence is TGTGCCACCGCGCCCCCTGGACAGCGAGGAAAACTGTTTTTT.

The chain recombines TRBV21-1 with TRBJ2-7; the table's D gene call, TRBD2, was not cross checked with the DNA. TRBV21-1 is a known pseudogene. This CDR3 is 17 amino acids long. The CDR3 spells CASSKISPRGHVNEQYF. CDR3 in DNA: TGTGCCAGCAGCAAAATCTCACCGCGGGGGCACGTCAACGAGCAGTACTTC.

The chain couples TRBV7-6 to TRBJ1-5; 7 positions match TRBD1. CDR1 is SGHVS and CDR2 is FNYEAQ in the germline V gene. After removal of 0 bases from V and 0 bases from J, the junction contained 5 bases not matched to a gene. This CDR3 contains 17 residues. CDR3 region: CASSLASGTASNQPQHF. The CDR3, as DNA: TGTGCCAGCAGCTTAGCGTCGGGGACAGCTAGCAATCAGCCCCAGCATTTT.

This clone has only a few counts. The chain is built from TRBV28 and TRBJ1-5, with D possibly matching TRBD1 (5 bases). CDR3 size: 16 residues. The germline V gene has CDR1 MDHEN and CDR2 SYDVKM. Trimming took off 1 base at V and 3 bases at J, with 13 bases between the two ends. The CDR3 loop is CASSLFGGSDNQPQHF. The CDR3 DNA is TGTGCCAGCAGTTTATTCGGGGGAAGCGACAATCAGCCCCAGCATTTT. Full variable domain (rest looked up from reference TRBV28 and TRBJ1-5): DVKVTQSSRYLVKRTGEKVFLECVQDMDHENMFWYRQDPGLGLRLIYFSYDVKMKEKGDIPEGYSVSREKKERFSLILESASTNQTSMYLCASSLFGGSDNQPQHFGDGTRLSIL.

The DNA of the CDR3 is TGTGCCAGCAGTGATAATCGGGGGCCGAAACGGGAGCAGTACTTC. Its protein is CASSDNRGPKREQYF. The chain has TRBV28 and TRBJ2-7, with D possibly being TRBD1 or TRBD2 (6 bases each). Germline values: CDR1 MDHEN, CDR2 SYDVKM. The CDR3 runs 15 residues. Between the trimmed V and J ends, which lost 5 bases and 7 bases, there was a span of 21 bases.

This clone was recorded only once. This chain links TRBV27 with TRBJ1-2, with 7 bases identical to TRBD1. V shed 2 bases and J 8 bases; nucleotides not matched to a gene: 5. CDR1 is MNHEY, CDR2 SMNVEV, per germline (reference sequence). The CDR3 is 13 residues long. CDR3 loop: CASSLQGGGGYTF. CDR3 bases: TGTGCCAGCAGTTTACAGGGGGGAGGAGGCTACACCTTC.